The clone carrying this TCR beta chain was seen a few times. This sample was taken from a study of T cells after yellow fever vaccination. From germline, CDR1 is MNHEY and CDR2 SVGAGI. Trimming removed 2 bases from V and 5 bases from J; junction bases left unmatched: 13. There are 18 residues in the CDR3. TCRdb reanalysed the 5' RACE reads using MiXCR and keeps one entry per CDR3 protein. Of around 500,000 distinct CDR3 sequences listed, around a fifth are singletons. The input for sequencing was PBMCs, taken roughly 20 days after the first yellow fever vaccination. This sequence joins TRBV6-5 and TRBJ2-3, with TRBD2 matching over 10 bases. The sequence was obtained from a man aged 18 to 29 who received the YFV17D yellow fever vaccine. The CDR3 nucleotides read TGTGCCAGCAGTTACGGGGTCAGCGGGGGGGTAGGTTTAGATACGCAGTATTTT. Its translation: CASSYGVSGGVGLDTQYF.